The 30 T cell receptor beta chains presented below share a single source sample, sequenced in a study of blood T cells in healthy people across ages. The second PCR ran roughly 6 to 11 cycles with a sample-barcoded 5' primer and J-beta primers. TCRdb reprocessed the 5' RACE reads with MiXCR, giving one entry per CDR3 protein. The top ten clones hold 10% to 15% of a sample with around 850,000 distinct CDR3 sequences, 35% to 40% of them seen once. The source material was blood. The receptors shown here come from a man between 18 and 35 years old in good health.

The CDR3 reads CAWSVRGNSYNEQFF. The DNA for the CDR3 is TGTGCCTGGAGTGTAAGGGGCAACTCCTACAATGAGCAGTTCTTC. The V and J genes are TRBV30 and TRBJ2-1; D possibly corresponds to TRBD1 (5 bases). The germline CDR1 and CDR2 sequences are GTSNPN and SVGIG (reference sequence). Trimming removed 0 bases from V and 0 bases from J, with 9 bases in between. The CDR3 length is 15 residues.

The chain uses TRBV2 and TRBJ2-1; 13 bases are shared with TRBD2. The DNA end favors TRBJ2-7, so the J call may be wrong. The CDR3 consists of 14 residues. Germline CDR1 is SNHLY and CDR2 is FYNNEI. The CDR3 DNA is TGTGCCAGCCTGGGACTAGCGGGGAACAATGAGCAGTACTTC. Its translation is CASLGLAGNNEQYF.

The chain has TRBV20-1 and TRBJ1-1, with D tentatively TRBD1 (5 bases). CDR3 length: 15 residues. Deletions cut 1 base from V and 4 bases from J, with 16 bases between. Germline V gene sequence: CDR1 DFQATT, CDR2 SNEGSKA (reference sequence). In DNA form, the CDR3 reads TGCAGTGCTAGAGGTGGGGGGGGTAGGTCCACTGAAGCTTTCTTT. It codes for CSARGGGGRSTEAFF.

Ten or more counts support this clonotype. V and J are TRBV7-9 and TRBJ1-2; no clear D gene. With 0 bases removed from V and 0 bases from J, the gap between germline ends came to 8 bases. This CDR3 is built from 15 residues. Germline CDR1 is SEHNR and CDR2 is FQNEAQ (reference sequence). The CDR3 here is CASSLAHGPNYGYTF. Here the CDR3 DNA reads TGTGCCAGCAGCTTAGCTCACGGCCCTAACTATGGCTACACCTTC. Full variable domain (remainder filled in from reference TRBV7-9 and TRBJ1-2): DTGVSQNPRHKITKRGQNVTFRCDPISEHNRLYWYRQTLGQGPEFLTYFQNEAQLEKSRLLSDRFSAERPKGSFSTLEIQRTEQGDSAMYLCASSLAHGPNYGYTFGSGTRLTVV.

V and J are TRBV12-3 or TRBV12-4 and TRBJ1-5; TRBD1 is a possible D gene (6 bases). CDR3 size: 16 residues. The ends were cut back, 4 bases at V and 0 bases at J, with 13 bases in the middle. The CDR3 loop is CASSSDRKYSNQPQHF. The CDR3 region has the DNA TGTGCCAGCAGTTCAGACAGGAAGTATAGCAATCAGCCCCAGCATTTT.

V is TRBV30 and J is TRBJ1-1; tentative D call: TRBD1 (5 bases). The CDR3 runs 14 residues. Per the germline V gene, CDR1 is GTSNPN and CDR2 is SVGIG (reference sequence). The V and J ends lost 3 bases and 5 bases respectively, with 16 bases between them. CDR3 protein: CAWSVPGRLTEAFF. The CDR3 nucleotides are TGTGCCTGGAGCGTACCGGGACGTTTGACTGAAGCTTTCTTT.

The rearrangement links TRBV24-1 to TRBJ2-1, with a tentative D call TRBD2 (5 bases). The DNA matches TRBJ2-7 better at its end, which makes the J call doubtful. This CDR3 region has 16 residues. CDR1 and CDR2 from the germline V gene are KGHDR and SFDVKD. Written as DNA, the CDR3 is TGTGCCACCAGTGATTTAGGGTCCAGCGGCCACAATGAGCAGTACTTC. Translated, it gives CATSDLGSSGHNEQYF.

This clonotype has a count of ten or more. V usage is TRBV20-1 and J usage is TRBJ2-5; 8 bases are shared with TRBD2. Germline V gene sequence: CDR1 DFQATT, CDR2 SNEGSKA (reference sequence). The V and J ends lost 6 bases and 0 bases, in that order; junction bases with no gene match: 15. The CDR3 contains 17 residues. CDR3 loop: CSAPWPAGVTYQETQYF. The DNA for the CDR3 is TGCAGTGCACCCTGGCCAGCGGGGGTGACGTACCAAGAGACCCAGTACTTC.

The genes are TRBV4-3 and TRBJ2-2, with D possibly TRBD1 on 6 matching bases. The CDR3 loop spans 14 amino acids. The ends were cut back, 6 bases at V and 5 bases at J, with 13 bases in the middle. Germline V lookup: CDR1 LGHNA, CDR2 YSLEER. The CDR3 DNA follows: TGCGCCAGCAGGCTATACAGGGATACCGGGGAGCTGTTTTTT. The encoded protein is CASRLYRDTGELFF.

For the CDR3, the DNA is TGTGCCTGGAGTGTTTGGGGGTCCGGCACTGAAGCTTTCTTT. Its translation is CAWSVWGSGTEAFF. The rearrangement uses TRBV30 and TRBJ1-1; D possibly corresponds to TRBD1 (5 bases). V gave up 0 bases and J gave up 4 bases, with 12 bases separating them. In germline, CDR1 is GTSNPN, CDR2 SVGIG (reference sequence). The CDR3 has 14 residues.

Only a few counts were recorded for this clonotype. Here the CDR3 DNA reads TGTGCCAGCAGCGTAGTCGACGGGGGCCCTTCGGAGCAGTACTTC. This translates into CASSVVDGGPSEQYF. The chain combines TRBV9 with TRBJ2-7; the D gene could be TRBD1 or TRBD2 (6 bases each). The ends were cut back, 0 bases at V and 7 bases at J, with 17 bases in the middle. CDR3 length equals 15 residues. The germline V gene encodes CDR1 SGDLS and CDR2 YYNGEE.

About this clonotype itself: This may be a read error, as it is one base from a much larger clone. V usage is TRBV29-1 and J usage is TRBJ2-1; D is possibly TRBD1 (6 bases). CDR1 and CDR2 (germline): SQVTM, ANQGSEA. Trimming shortened V by 4 bases and J by 10 bases, and 11 bases separated the two germline ends. The CDR3 length is 11 residues. This CDR3 reads CSVVTGFEQFF. The CDR3 DNA reads as TGCAGCGTTGTTACAGGGTTCGAGCAGTTCTTC.

This clonotype has ten or more counts. CDR3 sequence (DNA): TGTGCCAGCAGCTCTAACAGGGGTCAAGAGACCCAGTACTTC. Translated, it gives CASSSNRGQETQYF. V gene TRBV12-3 or TRBV12-4 combines with J gene TRBJ2-5; 7 nucleotides align to TRBD1. The CDR3 is made up of 14 amino acids. V was pared by 6 bases and J by 2 bases, with 6 bases of the junction left unmatched.

The chain joins TRBV29-1 to TRBJ2-5, with 7 bases matching TRBD2. CDR3 size: 14 residues. Trimming at V came to 5 bases and at J to 11 bases, leaving 17 bases not matched to a gene. Germline CDR1 is SQVTM and CDR2 is ANQGSEA. The CDR3 loop is CSVLTGGGYNEQYF. CDR3 coding DNA: TGCAGCGTTCTGACTGGCGGGGGATACAATGAGCAGTACTTC.

Only a few counts were recorded for this clonotype. V usage is TRBV20-1 and J usage is TRBJ1-4, with D tentatively TRBD1 (6 bases). CDR1 is DFQATT, CDR2 SNEGSKA, per germline (reference sequence). CDR3 size: 17 residues. Trimming took 0 bases from V and 8 from J, leaving 22 bases between them. DNA for the CDR3: TGCAGTGCTAGAGAGGAGCCCGCAAGGGGGGGGCGAGAAAAACTGTTTTTT. Its protein is CSAREEPARGGREKLFF.

This clonotype was picked up many times. V usage is TRBV4-3 and J usage is TRBJ2-1; 11 bases agree with TRBD2. This CDR3 region has 15 residues. Per the germline V gene, CDR1 is LGHNA and CDR2 is YSLEER. The V segment lost 4 bases and the J segment 4 bases; nucleotides outside the gene matches: 3. The CDR3 reads CASSLAGGRYNEQFF. In DNA, the CDR3 is TGCGCCAGCAGCCTAGCGGGGGGGCGGTACAATGAGCAGTTCTTC.

This clonotype is a singleton in its sample. A read error may produce the germline difference seen at one junction end. The CDR3 DNA reads TGCAGTGCTAGAGGAGTTACCCAAGGGACCCAGTACTTC. Its protein is CSARGVTQGTQYF. The genes are TRBV20-1 and TRBJ2-5; D unresolved. CDR1 is DFQATT, CDR2 SNEGSKA, per germline (reference sequence). The CDR3 length is 13 residues.

The V and J genes are TRBV7-2 and TRBJ2-6; D possibly corresponds to TRBD1 (5 bases). With 5 bases removed from V and 0 bases from J, the gap between germline ends came to 14 bases. CDR1 is SGHTA, CDR2 FQGNSA, per germline. This CDR3 contains 17 residues. Here the CDR3 reads CASSVVSGLSGANVLTF. CDR3 nucleotides: TGTGCCAGCAGCGTGGTATCAGGGCTCTCTGGGGCCAACGTCCTGACTTTC.

The gene calls are TRBV29-1 and TRBJ2-7; maybe TRBD2 (6 bases). Looked up from germline, CDR1 is SQVTM and CDR2 is ANQGSEA. The CDR3 loop spans 13 amino acids. The V end lost 4 bases, the J end lost 2 bases, and 12 bases lay between the germline ends. The CDR3 here is CSVGVGGAYEQYF. The CDR3 region has the DNA TGCAGCGTTGGCGTGGGGGGAGCCTACGAGCAGTACTTC.

The V call is TRBV27, the J call TRBJ1-2; perhaps TRBD1 as D (5 bases). Trimming left V 4 bases short and J 2 bases short, with 11 bases between. Germline V lookup: CDR1 MNHEY, CDR2 SMNVEV (reference sequence). The CDR3 loop spans 14 amino acids. CDR3 bases: TGTGCCAGCAGTTCTGCGGGGGTCAACTATGGCTACACCTTC. Its translation is CASSSAGVNYGYTF.

As regards this clonotype: Relative to the germline gene, one junction end is altered; a read error may explain this. CDR3 amino acids: CTSSFSATGTNEKLFF. The CDR3 bases are TGTACCAGCAGCTTCTCTGCTACAGGGACAAATGAAAAACTGTTTTTT. V gene TRBV7-8 combines with J gene TRBJ1-4; weak D call: TRBD1 (6 bases). The CDR3 sequence is 16 residues long. Germline V gene lookup returns CDR1 SGHVS and CDR2 FQNEAQ. Full variable domain (rest looked up from reference TRBV7-8 and TRBJ1-4): GAGVSQSPRYKVAKRGQDVALRCDPISGHVSLFWYQQALGQGPEFLTYFQNEAQLDKSGLPSDRFFAERPEGSVSTLKIQRTQQEDSAVYLCTSSFSATGTNEKLFFGSGTQLSVL.

In this sample, this clonotype turned up many times. This sequence joins TRBV13 and TRBJ2-3; D gene ambiguous. The germline gives CDR1 PRHDT, CDR2 FYEKMQ (reference sequence). Trimming took off 1 base at V and 2 bases at J, with 13 bases between the two ends. This CDR3 has 16 amino acids. Written as DNA, the CDR3 is TGTGCCAGCAGCTTAGTTGGGGATACAAACACAGATACGCAGTATTTT. As protein: CASSLVGDTNTDTQYF.

V usage is TRBV21-1 and J usage is TRBJ1-4; the D call TRBD1 from the table was never checked on the DNA. TRBV21-1 is recorded as a pseudogene. This CDR3 contains 15 residues. CDR3 nucleotide sequence: TGTGCCAGCAGCAAAGGCTGGACTGTCAATGAAAAACTGTTTTTT. This sequence encodes CASSKGWTVNEKLFF.

The V and J genes are TRBV12-3 or TRBV12-4 and TRBJ2-6, with TRBD1 matching over 7 bases. Trimming at V came to 6 bases and at J to 0 bases, leaving 20 bases not matched to a gene. This CDR3 spans 21 amino acids. This CDR3 reads CASSRSDRDSLIISGANVLTF. CDR3 DNA: TGTGCCAGCAGCAGAAGTGACCGGGACAGCCTTATAATCTCTGGGGCCAACGTCCTGACTTTC.

A note on this clonotype: A single base separates this from a much larger clone, so it may be a read error. The gene calls are TRBV10-3 and TRBJ2-7; no reliable D call. The CDR3 is 11 amino acids. Trimming stripped 8 bases from V and 5 bases from J, with 10 bases between. The germline V gene encodes CDR1 ENHRY and CDR2 SYGVKD. CDR3 loop: CAIGNLHEQYF. CDR3 DNA sequence: TGTGCCATCGGAAACCTCCACGAGCAGTACTTC.

Only a few counts were recorded for this clonotype. This chain connects TRBV9 to TRBJ2-1; tentatively, D is TRBD2 (7 bases). Germline CDR1 and CDR2: SGDLS and YYNGEE. The CDR3 has 15 amino acids. V was clipped by 0 bases and J by 6 bases, with 13 bases between them. The CDR3 DNA is TGTGCCAGCAGCGTAGACGGGGGGCCTCGCAATGAGCAGTTCTTC. The encoded protein is CASSVDGGPRNEQFF.

The J gene is TRBJ1-1, the V gene TRBV12-3 or TRBV12-4; TRBD1 might be the D (5 bases). This CDR3 is built from 15 residues. V gave up 7 bases and J gave up 5 bases, with 20 bases separating them. This CDR3 reads CASIPHGGLGTEAFF. Here the CDR3 DNA reads TGTGCCAGCATCCCCCACGGGGGATTGGGAACTGAAGCTTTCTTT.

In its sample, this clonotype was seen a few times. The rearrangement joins TRBV12-3 or TRBV12-4 to TRBJ1-5; D remains unclear. The ends were cut back, 8 bases at V and 10 bases at J, with 18 bases in the middle. The length of the CDR3 is 13 residues. In DNA form, the CDR3 reads TGTGCCAGCGGTGAGGACGGACTTCACCCCCAGCATTTT. Amino acid sequence: CASGEDGLHPQHF.

The genes are TRBV27 and TRBJ1-5; D might be TRBD1 (6 bases). This CDR3 has 15 residues. The V and J ends lost 3 bases and 1 base respectively, with 10 bases between them. Germline assignment: CDR1 MNHEY and CDR2 SMNVEV (reference sequence). The DNA for the CDR3 is TGTGCCAGCAGTTTTTCCGGACAGAGCAATCAGCCCCAGCATTTT. It encodes CASSFSGQSNQPQHF.

The CDR3: CASSYSTRPQYNEQFF. Written as DNA, the CDR3 is TGTGCCAGCAGTTACTCGACCAGGCCCCAGTACAATGAGCAGTTCTTC. The gene calls are TRBV6-6 and TRBJ2-1; unclear D gene. The germline CDR1 and CDR2 sequences are MNHNY and SVGAGI (reference sequence). The CDR3 is 16 amino acids. Deletions cut 0 bases from V and 4 bases from J, with 13 bases between.